This entry concerns a single T cell receptor (beta chain). The repertoire was sequenced with immunoSEQ multiplex PCR; TCRdb's copy has only in-frame clones and lacks some. The table includes approximately 240,000 clones, around 82% detected once. This sample is drawn from a study of blood T cell repertoires in COVID-19. The CDR3 length is 13 residues. Between the trimmed V and J ends, which lost 6 bases and 0 bases, there was a span of 6 bases. Germline CDR1 reads MNHEY; CDR2 reads SMNVEV (reference sequence). This clonotype was sampled from a woman aged 60-70 years with acute or convalescent COVID-19. The sample taken for sequencing was peripheral blood. This rearrangement joins TRBV27 to TRBJ1-3; D is uncertain. This chain's CDR3 is CASRSYSGNTIYF. Here the CDR3 DNA reads TGTGCCAGCAGGAGTTACTCTGGAAACACCATATATTTT.